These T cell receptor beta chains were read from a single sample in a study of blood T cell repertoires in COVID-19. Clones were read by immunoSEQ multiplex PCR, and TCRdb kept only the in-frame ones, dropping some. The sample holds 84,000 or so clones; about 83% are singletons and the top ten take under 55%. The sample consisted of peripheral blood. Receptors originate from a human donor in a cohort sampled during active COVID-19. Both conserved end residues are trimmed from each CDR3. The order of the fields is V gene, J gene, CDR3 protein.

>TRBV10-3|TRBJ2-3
AIGTHSTDTQY
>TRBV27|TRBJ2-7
ASSSTGLAGPSYEQY
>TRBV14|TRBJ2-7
ASSQGPAGSYEQY
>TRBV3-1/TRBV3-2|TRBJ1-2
ASSQDVGAPGYT
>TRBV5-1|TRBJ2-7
ASSLGDYTGGDEQY
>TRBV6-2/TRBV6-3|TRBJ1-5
ASSRPSGGNQPQH
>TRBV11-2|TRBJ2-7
ASSRTGTSGTTTYEQY
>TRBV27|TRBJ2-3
ASRPRAGWGTDTQY
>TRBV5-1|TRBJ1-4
ARATVPNEKLF
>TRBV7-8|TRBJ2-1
ASSPVKESGAYNEQF
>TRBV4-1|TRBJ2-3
ASSQGHREADTQY
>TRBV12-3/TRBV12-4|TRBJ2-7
ASSQDRSYEQY
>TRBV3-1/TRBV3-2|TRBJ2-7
ASSQVEGRDEQY
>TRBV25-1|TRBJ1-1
ASSENRGAHLTEAF
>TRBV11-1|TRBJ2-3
ASSPRVFLDTQY
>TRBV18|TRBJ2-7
ASSKDSAYEQY
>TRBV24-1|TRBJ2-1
ATSDTPGLDNNEQF
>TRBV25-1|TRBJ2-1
ASSEDLAGLAGGNEQF
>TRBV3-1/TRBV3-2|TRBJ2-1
ASRLAGNNEQF
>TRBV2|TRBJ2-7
ASRAAQWPYEQY
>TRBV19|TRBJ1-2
ASSTARGPGGYT
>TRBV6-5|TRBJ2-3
ASKASGSPDTQY
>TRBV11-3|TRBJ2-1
ASSLNPLHSNEQF
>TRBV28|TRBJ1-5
ASSLEDRESQPQH
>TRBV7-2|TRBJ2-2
ASSPQRIGGELF
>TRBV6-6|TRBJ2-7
ASSPRSGSYEQY
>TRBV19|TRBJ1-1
ASSTNQVTEAF
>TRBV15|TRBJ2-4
ATSERRASSGSGNIQY
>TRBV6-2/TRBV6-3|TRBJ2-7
ASTPGRDLTYEQY